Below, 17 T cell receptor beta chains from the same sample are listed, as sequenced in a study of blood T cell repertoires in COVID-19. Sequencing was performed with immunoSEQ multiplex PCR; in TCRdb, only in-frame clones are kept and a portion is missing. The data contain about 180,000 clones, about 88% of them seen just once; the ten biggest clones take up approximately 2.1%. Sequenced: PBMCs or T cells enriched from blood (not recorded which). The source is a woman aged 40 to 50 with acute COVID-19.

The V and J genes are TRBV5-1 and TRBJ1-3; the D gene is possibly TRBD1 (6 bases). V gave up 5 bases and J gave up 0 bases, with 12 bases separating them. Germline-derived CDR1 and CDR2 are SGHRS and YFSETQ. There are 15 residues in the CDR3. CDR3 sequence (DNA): TGCGCCAGCAGGGCGGACAGTTTCTCTGGAAACACCATATATTTT. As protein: CASRADSFSGNTIYF.

The CDR3 DNA reads as TGTGCCAGCAGCGAGGGACAGGGGGTTGGGACCCAGTACTTC. It is translated as CASSEGQGVGTQYF. The chain carries TRBV2 and TRBJ2-5; 11 bases match TRBD1. Trimming cost V 6 bases and J 7 bases; bases outside gene matches: 7. The CDR3 length is 14 residues. Germline-derived CDR1 and CDR2 are SNHLY and FYNNEI.

The CDR3 reads CASSFSSAYEQYF. The CDR3 bases are TGTGCCAGCAGCTTCTCCAGCGCCTACGAGCAGTACTTC. This chain joins TRBV11-2 and TRBJ2-7; D call uncertain. This CDR3 region has 13 residues. Trimming shortened V by 3 bases and J by 2 bases, and 8 bases separated the two germline ends. Germline assignment: CDR1 SGHAT and CDR2 FQNNGV.

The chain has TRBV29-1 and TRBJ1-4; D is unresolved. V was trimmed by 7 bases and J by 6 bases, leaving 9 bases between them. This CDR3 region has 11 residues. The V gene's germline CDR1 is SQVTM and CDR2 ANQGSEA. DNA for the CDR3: TGCAGCGCCGTAGTCGATGAAAAACTGTTTTTT. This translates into CSAVVDEKLFF.

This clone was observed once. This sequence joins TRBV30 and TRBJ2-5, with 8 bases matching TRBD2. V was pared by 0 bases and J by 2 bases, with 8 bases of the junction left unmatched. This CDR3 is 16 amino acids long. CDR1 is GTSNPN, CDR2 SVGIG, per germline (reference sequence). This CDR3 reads CAWSVYPSGYQETQYF. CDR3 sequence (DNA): TGTGCCTGGAGTGTTTATCCTAGCGGGTATCAAGAGACCCAGTACTTC.

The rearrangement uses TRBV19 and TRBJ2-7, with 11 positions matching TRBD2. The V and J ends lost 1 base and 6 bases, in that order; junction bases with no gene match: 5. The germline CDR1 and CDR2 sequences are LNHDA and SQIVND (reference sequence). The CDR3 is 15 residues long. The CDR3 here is CASSIARLAGTEQYF. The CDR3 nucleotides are TGTGCCAGTAGTATAGCAAGACTAGCGGGAACCGAGCAGTACTTC.

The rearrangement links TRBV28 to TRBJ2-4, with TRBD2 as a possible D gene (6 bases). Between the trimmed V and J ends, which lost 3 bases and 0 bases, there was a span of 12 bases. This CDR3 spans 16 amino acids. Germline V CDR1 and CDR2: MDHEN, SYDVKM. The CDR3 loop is CASSFGLTLAKNIQYF. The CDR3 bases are TGTGCCAGCAGTTTCGGACTAACCCTAGCCAAAAACATTCAGTACTTC.

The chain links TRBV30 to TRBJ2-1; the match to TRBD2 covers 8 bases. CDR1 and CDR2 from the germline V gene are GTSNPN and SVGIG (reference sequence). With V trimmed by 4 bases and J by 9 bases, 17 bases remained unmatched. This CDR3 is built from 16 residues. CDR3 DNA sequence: TGTGCCTGGATGGCCGGGACGGGAGGGATTCAGGGTGAGCAGTTCTTC. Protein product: CAWMAGTGGIQGEQFF.

CDR3 region: CASSRRDSPLHF. The CDR3 nucleotides read TGTGCCAGCAGCCGCAGGGATTCACCCCTCCACTTT. The chain carries TRBV28 and TRBJ1-6; possibly TRBD1 for D (5 bases). The CDR3 extends over 12 amino acids. CDR1 is MDHEN and CDR2 is SYDVKM in the germline V gene. Trimming took off 6 bases at V and 8 bases at J, with 8 bases between the two ends.

CDR3 sequence: CSVELIETDTQYF. The CDR3 region has the DNA TGCAGCGTGGAACTCATAGAAACAGATACGCAGTATTTT. The genes are TRBV29-1 and TRBJ2-3; unclear D gene. Trimming stripped 6 bases from V and 3 bases from J, with 13 bases between. Per the germline V gene, CDR1 is SQVTM and CDR2 is ANQGSEA. The CDR3 has 13 amino acids.

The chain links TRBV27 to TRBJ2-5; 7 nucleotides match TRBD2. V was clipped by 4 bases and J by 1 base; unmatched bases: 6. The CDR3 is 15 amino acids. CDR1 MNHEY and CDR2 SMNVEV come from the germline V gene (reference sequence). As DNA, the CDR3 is TGTGCCAGCAGTTCCTTGGGGGGGGGCCAAGAGACCCAGTACTTC. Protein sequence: CASSSLGGGQETQYF.

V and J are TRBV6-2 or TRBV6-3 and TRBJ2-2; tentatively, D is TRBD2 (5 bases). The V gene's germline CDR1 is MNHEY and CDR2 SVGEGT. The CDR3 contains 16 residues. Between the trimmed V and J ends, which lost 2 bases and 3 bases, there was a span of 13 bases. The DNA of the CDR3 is TGTGCCAGCAGTTACGGACTTCAAGGGTACACCGGGGAGCTGTTTTTT. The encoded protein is CASSYGLQGYTGELFF.

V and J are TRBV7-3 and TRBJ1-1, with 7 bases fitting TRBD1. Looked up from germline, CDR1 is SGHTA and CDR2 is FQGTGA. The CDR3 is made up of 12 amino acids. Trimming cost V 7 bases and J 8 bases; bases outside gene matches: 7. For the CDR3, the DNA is TGTGCCAGCATCCAGAGGGGGCAAGAAGCTTTCTTT. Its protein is CASIQRGQEAFF.

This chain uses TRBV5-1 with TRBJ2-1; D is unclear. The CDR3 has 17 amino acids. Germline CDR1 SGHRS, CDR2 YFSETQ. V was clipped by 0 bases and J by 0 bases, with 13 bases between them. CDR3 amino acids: CASSLELQLSSYNEQFF. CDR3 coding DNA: TGCGCCAGCAGCTTGGAGCTACAGCTAAGCTCCTACAATGAGCAGTTCTTC.

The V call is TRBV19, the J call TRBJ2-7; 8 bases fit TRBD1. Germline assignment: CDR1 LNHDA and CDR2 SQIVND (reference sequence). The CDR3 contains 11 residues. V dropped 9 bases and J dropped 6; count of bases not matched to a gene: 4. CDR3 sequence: CASTDRGEQYF. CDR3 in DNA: TGTGCCAGCACCGACAGGGGCGAGCAGTACTTC.

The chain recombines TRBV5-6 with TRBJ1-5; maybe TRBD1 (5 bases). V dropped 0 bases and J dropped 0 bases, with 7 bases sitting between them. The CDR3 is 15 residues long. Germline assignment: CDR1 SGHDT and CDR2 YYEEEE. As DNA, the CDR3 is TGTGCCAGCAGCTTGGGGACATTTAGCAATCAGCCCCAGCATTTT. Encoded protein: CASSLGTFSNQPQHF.

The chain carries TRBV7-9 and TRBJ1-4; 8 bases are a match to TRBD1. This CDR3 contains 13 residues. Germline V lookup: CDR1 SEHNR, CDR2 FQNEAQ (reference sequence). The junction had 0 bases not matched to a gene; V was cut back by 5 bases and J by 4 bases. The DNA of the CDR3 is TGTGCCAGCAGCGGACAGGGTAATGAAAAACTGTTTTTT. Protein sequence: CASSGQGNEKLFF.